What follows are 24 T cell receptor beta chains derived from one specimen sequenced in a study of neurological immune-mediated disorders. TCRdb re-derived calls from the 5' RACE reads in MiXCR, one entry per CDR3 protein. Of tens of thousands of distinct CDR3 sequences detected, roughly 2.5% appear once; the ten largest clones hold under 4%. Sequencing was carried out using PBMCs. These receptors were obtained from a man between 45 and 60 years old with multiple sclerosis.

This clonotype was observed many times. The chain recombines TRBV7-2 with TRBJ2-5, with 7 bases that match TRBD1. The CDR3 has 15 residues. The J segment lost 3 bases and the V segment lost 3 bases, leaving 7 bases of the junction unmatched. Germline CDR1 SGHTA, CDR2 FQGNSA. CDR3 residues: CASSFATGPEETQYF. DNA for the CDR3: TGTGCCAGCAGCTTCGCGACAGGGCCTGAAGAGACCCAGTACTTC.

This clonotype was counted ten times or more. This chain uses TRBV6-2 or TRBV6-3 with TRBJ2-7, with D unclear. Trimming pared 2 bases from V and 0 bases from J, leaving 8 bases between. Per the germline V gene, CDR1 is MNHEY and CDR2 is SVGEGT. The length of the CDR3 is 14 residues. CDR3 amino acids: CASSYESSSYEQYF. CDR3 DNA sequence: TGTGCCAGCAGTTACGAGTCGAGCTCCTACGAGCAGTACTTC.

This clonotype has only a few counts. The chain is built from TRBV6-2 or TRBV6-3 and TRBJ1-5; D is ambiguous. This CDR3 comprises 15 residues. Trimming left V 3 bases short and J 1 base short, with 10 bases between. Germline V CDR1 and CDR2: MNHEY, SVGEGT. The CDR3 DNA follows: TGTGCCAGCAGTTATACAGTTACGAGCAATCAGCCCCAGCATTTT. It yields the protein CASSYTVTSNQPQHF.

In its sample, this clonotype was seen many times. The V call is TRBV5-1, the J call TRBJ1-2; D is undetermined. The CDR3 spans 14 residues. V lost 0 bases and J lost 4, with 10 bases in between. The germline V gene encodes CDR1 SGHRS and CDR2 YFSETQ. The CDR3 region has the DNA TGCGCCAGCAGCTTGGTGTCACTCATCTATGGCTACACCTTC. Amino acid sequence: CASSLVSLIYGYTF.

This clonotype occurred many times. The chain joins TRBV28 to TRBJ2-5; possibly TRBD1 or TRBD2 for D (5 bases each). The CDR3 is 14 residues long. Germline lookup yields CDR1 MDHEN and CDR2 SYDVKM. V was cut by 5 bases and J by 4 bases, with 14 bases left in between. The CDR3 is CASSPGPLAETQYF. In nucleotides, the CDR3 is TGTGCCAGCAGTCCGGGACCCCTCGCAGAGACCCAGTACTTC.

The table lists this clonotype with many counts. The J gene is TRBJ1-2, the V gene TRBV20-1; 7 nucleotides match TRBD1. V lost 5 bases to trimming and J lost 5 bases; unmatched junction nucleotides: 17. Per germline, CDR1 DFQATT and CDR2 SNEGSKA (reference sequence). The CDR3 spans 16 residues. The chain's CDR3 is CSAATPGQSRGYGYTF. The CDR3 nucleotides read TGCAGTGCTGCCACCCCGGGACAGTCACGGGGGTATGGCTACACCTTC.

This clonotype was counted ten times or more. The genes are TRBV20-1 and TRBJ2-1, with 8 bases lining up with TRBD2. This CDR3 region has 14 residues. Per germline, CDR1 DFQATT and CDR2 SNEGSKA (reference sequence). Trimming took 5 bases from V and 5 from J; bases not matched to a gene: 8. CDR3 DNA: TGCAGTGCTCCCCCTGCGCGGGGGGACAATGAGCAGTTCTTC. It yields the protein CSAPPARGDNEQFF.

There are many counts of this clonotype. J is TRBJ1-3 and V is TRBV9; tentatively, D is TRBD1 (6 bases). The CDR3 is 14 residues long. V lost 0 bases and J lost 2, with 6 bases in between. Looked up from germline, CDR1 is SGDLS and CDR2 is YYNGEE. The CDR3 region is CASSVEGAGNTIYF. The CDR3 bases are TGTGCCAGCAGCGTAGAGGGGGCTGGAAACACCATATATTTT.

This clonotype appeared many times. The rearrangement uses TRBV5-6 and TRBJ1-2; TRBD1 matches at 7 bases. Germline V CDR1 and CDR2: SGHDT, YYEEEE. V shed 0 bases and J 3 bases; nucleotides not matched to a gene: 5. The CDR3 consists of 15 residues. The CDR3 nucleotides are TGTGCCAGCAGCTTGGGGACAACAGGGGACTATGGCTACACCTTC. It codes for CASSLGTTGDYGYTF.

Many counts were recorded for this clonotype. CDR3 nucleotide sequence: TGCAGTGCTAGGCAACTATCCTACGAGCAGTACTTC. Translation: CSARQLSYEQYF. This chain joins TRBV20-1 and TRBJ2-7; D is unresolved. Looked up from germline, CDR1 is DFQATT and CDR2 is SNEGSKA (reference sequence). The CDR3 has 12 amino acids. V lost 3 bases and J lost 1, with 7 bases in between.

This clonotype was counted at least ten times. The gene calls are TRBV3-1 and TRBJ2-1; D is unclear. Between the trimmed V and J ends, which lost 0 bases and 6 bases, there was a span of 12 bases. The V gene's germline CDR1 is LGHDT and CDR2 YNNKEL (reference sequence). This CDR3 has 15 residues. The CDR3 region has the DNA TGTGCCAGCAGCCAAGATGTGCCAGGAGCCAATGAGCAGTTCTTC. Its protein product is CASSQDVPGANEQFF.

In this sample, this clonotype turned up many times. As DNA, the CDR3 is TGTGCCAGCAGCTTAATCACGCTGGAGACCCAGTACTTC. The encoded protein is CASSLITLETQYF. V and J are TRBV7-2 and TRBJ2-5, with no clear D. Per germline, CDR1 SGHTA and CDR2 FQGNSA. CDR3 length: 13 residues. The germline V and J ends were trimmed by 2 bases and 5 bases, with 9 bases remaining between them.

This clonotype has at least ten counts. CDR3 sequence: CASSLGGGTEAFF. The CDR3, as DNA: TGTGCCAGCAGCTTAGGGGGAGGTACTGAAGCTTTCTTT. The chain couples TRBV7-8 to TRBJ1-1; no clear D gene. V was cut by 1 base and J by 5 bases, with 8 bases left in between. This CDR3 comprises 13 residues. The germline CDR1 and CDR2 sequences are SGHVS and FQNEAQ.

The table lists this clonotype with many counts. The chain carries TRBV6-2 or TRBV6-3 and TRBJ1-1; the D is unclear. The CDR3 has 13 amino acids. The V end lost 6 bases, the J end lost 0 bases, and 8 bases lay between the germline ends. Germline V CDR1 and CDR2: MNHEY, SVGEGT. Written as DNA, the CDR3 is TGTGCCAGCAGCCCGACAATGAACACTGAAGCTTTCTTT. Its translation is CASSPTMNTEAFF.

This clonotype came up many times. V and J are TRBV9 and TRBJ2-7; TRBD2 is a possible D gene (6 bases). V was pared by 0 bases and J by 0 bases, with 7 bases between. In germline, CDR1 is SGDLS, CDR2 YYNGEE. The CDR3 spans 14 residues. This CDR3 reads CASSVDGSSYEQYF. CDR3 coding DNA: TGTGCCAGCAGCGTAGACGGGAGCTCCTACGAGCAGTACTTC.

This clonotype was seen ten or more times. This chain links TRBV7-2 with TRBJ2-3, with TRBD2 identical over 12 bases. Germline V gene data show CDR1 as SGHTA and CDR2 as FQGNSA. The V segment lost 4 bases and the J segment 8 bases; nucleotides outside the gene matches: 4. The CDR3 runs 14 residues. As DNA, the CDR3 is TGTGCCAGCAGCTCGACTAGCGGGGGAGGTACGCAGTATTTT. It is translated as CASSSTSGGGTQYF. Full variable domain (rest looked up from reference TRBV7-2 and TRBJ2-3): GAGVSQSPSNKVTEKGKDVELRCDPISGHTALYWYRQSLGQGLEFLIYFQGNSAPDKSGLPSDRFSAERTGGSVSTLTIQRTQQEDSAVYLCASSSTSGGGTQYFGPGTRLTVL.

This clonotype showed up many times. V usage is TRBV28 and J usage is TRBJ2-5, with 7 bases matching TRBD2. J lost 1 base, V lost 6 bases, and 5 bases had no gene match. The CDR3 contains 14 residues. Germline V CDR1 and CDR2: MDHEN, SYDVKM. The CDR3 DNA is TGTGCCAGCAGGTCGGCTAGCGGCCAAGAGACCCAGTACTTC. It translates to CASRSASGQETQYF.

In this sample, this clonotype turned up many times. The chain joins TRBV15 to TRBJ2-3, with D maybe TRBD1 (6 bases). CDR1 is LNHNV, CDR2 YYDKDF, per germline (reference sequence). The CDR3 sequence is 14 residues long. Trimming left V 4 bases short and J 8 bases short, with 16 bases between. The CDR3 here is CATSKPTGVGTQYF. In DNA, the CDR3 is TGTGCCACCAGCAAACCGACAGGTGTGGGTACGCAGTATTTT.

This clonotype was recorded many times. This chain uses TRBV20-1 with TRBJ1-1; D not resolved. The CDR3 runs 15 residues. Trimming shortened V by 0 bases and J by 1 base, and 12 bases separated the two germline ends. The germline V gene encodes CDR1 DFQATT and CDR2 SNEGSKA (reference sequence). CDR3 bases: TGCAGTGCTAGAGATATGAAAGGGTCGAACACTGAAGCTTTCTTT. Its protein product is CSARDMKGSNTEAFF.

This clonotype was seen many times. CDR3 protein: CALPASGGLNTGELFF. The CDR3 nucleotides read TGTGCCCTACCGGCTAGCGGGGGCCTTAACACCGGGGAGCTGTTTTTT. The V and J genes are TRBV7-8 and TRBJ2-2; 10 bases are a match to TRBD2. The germline V gene has CDR1 SGHVS and CDR2 FQNEAQ. With V trimmed by 11 bases and J by 2 bases, 11 bases remained unmatched. The CDR3 runs 16 residues.

In this sample, this clonotype turned up many times. The V gene is TRBV7-2, the J gene TRBJ2-3; D possibly corresponds to TRBD2 (6 bases). Trimming shortened V by 1 base and J by 0 bases, and 17 bases separated the two germline ends. Germline V gives CDR1 SGHTA, CDR2 FQGNSA. This CDR3 spans 18 amino acids. CDR3 nucleotides: TGTGCCAGCAGCTTAGACGCGAGCGGGCCAACCAGCACAGATACGCAGTATTTT. Translation: CASSLDASGPTSTDTQYF.

This clonotype appeared many times. The J gene is TRBJ2-5, the V gene TRBV20-1, with D possibly being TRBD1 (5 bases). V lost 1 base, J lost 4 bases, and 7 bases lay in between. Germline V gene data show CDR1 as DFQATT and CDR2 as SNEGSKA (reference sequence). CDR3 length equals 12 residues. The CDR3: CSARVRAETQYF. In nucleotides, the CDR3 is TGCAGTGCTAGAGTCAGGGCAGAGACCCAGTACTTC.

This clonotype has at least ten counts. The chain recombines TRBV6-6 with TRBJ2-3; D ambiguous. The germline V gene has CDR1 MNHNY and CDR2 SVGAGI (reference sequence). Trimming removed 6 bases from V and 0 bases from J, with 13 bases in between. The CDR3 sequence is 15 residues long. CDR3 residues: CASSRDPSSTDTQYF. Written as DNA, the CDR3 is TGTGCCAGCAGCCGCGACCCTTCTAGCACAGATACGCAGTATTTT.

This clonotype was detected ten times or more. This chain links TRBV4-1 with TRBJ1-3, with TRBD1 matching over 7 bases. The CDR3 extends over 16 amino acids. CDR1 MGHRA and CDR2 YSYEKL come from the germline V gene. V was pared by 5 bases and J by 2 bases, with 9 bases of the junction left unmatched. CDR3 sequence reads: CASSTDRATTGNTIYF. The CDR3 coding sequence is TGCGCCAGCAGCACCGACAGGGCAACGACTGGAAACACCATATATTTT.